Following are 3 T cell receptor beta chains from one sample sequenced in a study of T cells expressing NK-cell markers. TCRdb reprocessed the 5' RACE reads and stores each CDR3 protein as one record, lacking DNA. Its listing shows about 110,000 distinct CDR3 sequences. Source material: blood T cells: a sorted CD56 or NKG2C T cell subset, CD4+ or CD8+ T cells, or bulk PBMC T cells (not recorded which). These receptors were taken from a woman aged 18 to 75 in good health.

This sequence joins TRBV27 and TRBJ1-1; TCRdb lists TRBD1, though no DNA is available to test this call. This CDR3 is 16 amino acids long. Germline V CDR1 and CDR2: MNHEY, SMNVEV (reference sequence). The CDR3 reads CASSLKQGAVNTEAFF.

This chain uses TRBV3-1 with TRBJ2-5; TCRdb's D gene call, TRBD1, goes unchecked for lack of DNA. CDR3 size: 16 residues. Germline CDR1 and CDR2: LGHDT and YNNKEL (reference sequence). CDR3 sequence: CASSQVTGKDQETQYF.

The V and J genes are TRBV4-1 and TRBJ2-5; TCRdb lists TRBD2, though no DNA is available to test this call. Per germline, CDR1 MGHRA and CDR2 YSYEKL. This CDR3 contains 16 residues. The CDR3 sequence: CASSQESGIAGETQYF.